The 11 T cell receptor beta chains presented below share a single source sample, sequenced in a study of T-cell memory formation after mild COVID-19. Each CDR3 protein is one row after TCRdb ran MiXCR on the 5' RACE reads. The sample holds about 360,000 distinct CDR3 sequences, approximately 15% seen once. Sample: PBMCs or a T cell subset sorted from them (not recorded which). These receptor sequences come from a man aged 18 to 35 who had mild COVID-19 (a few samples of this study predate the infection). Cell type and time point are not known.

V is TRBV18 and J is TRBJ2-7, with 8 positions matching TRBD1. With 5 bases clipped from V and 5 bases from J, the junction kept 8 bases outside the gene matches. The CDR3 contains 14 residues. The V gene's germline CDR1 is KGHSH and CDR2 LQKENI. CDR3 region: CASSSPDRVNEQYV. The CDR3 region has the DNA TGTGCCAGCTCATCCCCGGACAGGGTTAACGAGCAGTACGTC.

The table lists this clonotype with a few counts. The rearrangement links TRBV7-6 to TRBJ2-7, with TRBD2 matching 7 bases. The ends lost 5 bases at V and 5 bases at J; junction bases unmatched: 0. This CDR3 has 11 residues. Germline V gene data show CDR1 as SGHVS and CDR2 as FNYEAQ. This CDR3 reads CASSRGDEQYF. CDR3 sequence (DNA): TGTGCCAGCAGCCGGGGGGACGAGCAGTACTTC.

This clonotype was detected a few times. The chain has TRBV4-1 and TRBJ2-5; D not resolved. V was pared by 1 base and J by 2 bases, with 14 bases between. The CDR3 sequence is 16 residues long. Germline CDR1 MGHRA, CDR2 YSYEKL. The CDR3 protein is CASSQAATPIQETQYF. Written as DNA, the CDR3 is TGCGCCAGCAGCCAAGCCGCTACACCGATACAAGAGACCCAGTACTTC.

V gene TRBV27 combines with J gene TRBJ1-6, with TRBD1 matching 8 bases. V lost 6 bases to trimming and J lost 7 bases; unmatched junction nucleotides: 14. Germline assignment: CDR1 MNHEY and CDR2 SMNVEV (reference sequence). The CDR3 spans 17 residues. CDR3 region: CASRTKVLGQGNSPLHF. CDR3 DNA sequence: TGTGCCAGCAGGACAAAGGTGCTCGGACAGGGAAATTCACCCCTCCACTTT.

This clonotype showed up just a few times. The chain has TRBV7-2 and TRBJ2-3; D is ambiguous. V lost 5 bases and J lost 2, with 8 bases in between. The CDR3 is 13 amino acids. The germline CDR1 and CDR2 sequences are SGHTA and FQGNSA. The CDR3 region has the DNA TGTGCCAGCAGCACCGGCAACACAGATACGCAGTATTTT. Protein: CASSTGNTDTQYF.

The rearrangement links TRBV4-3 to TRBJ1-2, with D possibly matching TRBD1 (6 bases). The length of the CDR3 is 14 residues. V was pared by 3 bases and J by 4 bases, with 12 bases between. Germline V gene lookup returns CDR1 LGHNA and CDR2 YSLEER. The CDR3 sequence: CASSQIGGFYGYTF. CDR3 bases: TGCGCCAGCAGCCAGATAGGGGGGTTCTATGGCTACACCTTC.

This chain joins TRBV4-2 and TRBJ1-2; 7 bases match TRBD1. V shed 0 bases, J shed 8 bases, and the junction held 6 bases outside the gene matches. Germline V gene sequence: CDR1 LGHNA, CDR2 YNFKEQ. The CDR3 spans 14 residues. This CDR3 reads CASSQDGRGNGYTF. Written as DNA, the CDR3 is TGTGCCAGCAGCCAAGATGGCAGGGGGAACGGCTACACCTTC.

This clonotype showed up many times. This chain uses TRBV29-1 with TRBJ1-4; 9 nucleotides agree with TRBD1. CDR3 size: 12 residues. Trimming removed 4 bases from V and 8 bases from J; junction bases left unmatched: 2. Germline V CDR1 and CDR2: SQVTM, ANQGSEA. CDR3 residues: CSVGQGGEKLFF. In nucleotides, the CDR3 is TGCAGCGTTGGACAGGGGGGAGAAAAACTGTTTTTT.

CDR3 sequence reads: CASSVDAGARTEAFF. CDR3 in DNA: TGTGCCAGCAGCGTAGATGCAGGGGCCAGAACCGAAGCTTTCTTT. This rearrangement joins TRBV9 to TRBJ1-1, with D maybe TRBD1 (6 bases). Germline CDR1 is SGDLS and CDR2 is YYNGEE. The CDR3 totals 15 residues. V lost 0 bases and J 8 bases, leaving 17 bases between the germline ends.

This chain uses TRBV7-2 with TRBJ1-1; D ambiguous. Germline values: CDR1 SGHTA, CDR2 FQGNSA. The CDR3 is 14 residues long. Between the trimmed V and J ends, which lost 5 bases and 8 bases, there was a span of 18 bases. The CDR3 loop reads CASSPRSGMLEAFF. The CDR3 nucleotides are TGTGCCAGCAGCCCTCGTTCGGGGATGTTGGAAGCTTTCTTT. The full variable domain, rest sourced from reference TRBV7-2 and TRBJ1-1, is GAGVSQSPSNKVTEKGKDVELRCDPISGHTALYWYRQSLGQGLEFLIYFQGNSAPDKSGLPSDRFSAERTGGSVSTLTIQRTQQEDSAVYLCASSPRSGMLEAFFGQGTRLTVV.

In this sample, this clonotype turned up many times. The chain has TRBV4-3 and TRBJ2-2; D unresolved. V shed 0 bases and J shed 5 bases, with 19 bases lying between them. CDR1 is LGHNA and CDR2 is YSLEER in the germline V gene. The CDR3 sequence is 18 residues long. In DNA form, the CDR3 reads TGCGCCAGCAGCCAAGAGGTAGTTAGCAGGCTTGCAACCGGGGAGCTGTTTTTT. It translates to CASSQEVVSRLATGELFF.